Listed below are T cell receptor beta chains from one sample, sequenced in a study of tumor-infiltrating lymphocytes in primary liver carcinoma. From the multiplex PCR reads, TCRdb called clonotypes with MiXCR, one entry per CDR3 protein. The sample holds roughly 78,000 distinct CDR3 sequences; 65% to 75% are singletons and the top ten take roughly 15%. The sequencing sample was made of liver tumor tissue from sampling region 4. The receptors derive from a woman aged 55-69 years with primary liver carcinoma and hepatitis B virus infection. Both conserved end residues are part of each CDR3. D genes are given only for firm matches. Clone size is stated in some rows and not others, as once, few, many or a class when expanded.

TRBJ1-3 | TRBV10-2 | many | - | CASSAGFTGNTIYF | TGCGCCAGCAGTGCAGGATTTACGGGAAACACCATATATTTT
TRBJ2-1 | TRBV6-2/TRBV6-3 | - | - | CASSVTASNEQFF | TGTGCCAGCAGTGTGACTGCAAGCAATGAGCAGTTCTTC
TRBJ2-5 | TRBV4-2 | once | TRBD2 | CVSNQTGTRIVPETQYF | TGTGTCAGCAACCAAACCGGGACTAGGATTGTCCCAGAGACCCAGTACTTC
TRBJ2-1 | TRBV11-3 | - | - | CARSLNPGEQLF | TGTGCTAGGAGCTTAAACCCCGGTGAGCAGCTCTTC
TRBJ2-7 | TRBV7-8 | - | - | CASSLSDGAHKQYF | TGTGCCAGCAGCTTATCTGACGGAGCCCACAAGCAGTACTTC
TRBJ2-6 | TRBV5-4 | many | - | CASSLAGGQYSSGADVLTF | TGTGCCAGCAGCTTGGCCGGGGGACAGTACTCCTCTGGGGCCGACGTCCTGACTTTC
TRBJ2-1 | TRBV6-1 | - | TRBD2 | CASSEARGLVGGAKRFF | TGTGCCAGCAGTGAAGCTCGGGGACTAGTGGGAGGAGCTAAGCGGTTCTTC
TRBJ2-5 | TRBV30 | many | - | CAWKTGPLLQETQYF | TGTGCCTGGAAGACGGGACCTCTCCTCCAAGAGACCCAGTACTTC
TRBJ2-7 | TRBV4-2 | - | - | CACSQGLDTSYEQYF | TGTGCCTGCAGCCAAGGTCTTGACACCTCGTACGAGCAGTACTTC
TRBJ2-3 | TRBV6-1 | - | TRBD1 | CASGGTGTADTQYF | TGTGCCAGCGGTGGGACAGGGACGGCAGATACGCAGTATTTT
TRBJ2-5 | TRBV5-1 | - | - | CASSWTRGGETQYF | TGCGCCAGCAGCTGGACCAGGGGAGGGGAGACCCAGTACTTC
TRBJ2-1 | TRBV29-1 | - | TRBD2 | CSVEPSGSLSEQSF | TGCAGCGTTGAGCCCAGCGGGAGTTTGAGTGAGCAGTCCTTC
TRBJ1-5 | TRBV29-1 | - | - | CSVEERRRGTDMQHF | TGCAGCGTTGAAGAGCGCAGGAGGGGCACAGATATGCAGCATTTT
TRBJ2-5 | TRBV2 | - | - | CASSGGLGQETQYF | TGTGCCAGCAGTGGCGGGTTAGGCCAAGAGACCCAGTACTTC
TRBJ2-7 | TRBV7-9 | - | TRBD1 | CASSQGQSEQYF | TGTGCCAGCAGCCAGGGACAGAGCGAGCAGTACTTC
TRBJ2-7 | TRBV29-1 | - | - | CSIGGGSNEHYF | TGCAGCATCGGGGGAGGCTCCAACGAGCATTACTTC
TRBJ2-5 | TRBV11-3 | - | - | CIGGIQGGQTQYF | TGTATCGGCGGAATCCAAGGGGGTCAGACCCAGTACTTC
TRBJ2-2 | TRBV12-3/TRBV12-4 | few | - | CTSRSLPTGELLF | TGTACCAGCAGATCCCTACCCACCGGGGAGCTGCTTTTT